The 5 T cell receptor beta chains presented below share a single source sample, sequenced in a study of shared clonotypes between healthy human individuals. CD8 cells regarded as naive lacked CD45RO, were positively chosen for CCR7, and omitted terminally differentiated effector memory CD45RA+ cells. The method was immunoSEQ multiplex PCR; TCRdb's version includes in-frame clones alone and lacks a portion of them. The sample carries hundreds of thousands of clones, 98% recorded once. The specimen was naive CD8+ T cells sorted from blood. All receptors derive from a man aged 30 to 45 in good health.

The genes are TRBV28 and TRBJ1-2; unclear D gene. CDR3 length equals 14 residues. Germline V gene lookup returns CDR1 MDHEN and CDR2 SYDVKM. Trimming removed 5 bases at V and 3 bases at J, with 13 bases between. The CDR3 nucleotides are TGTGCCAGCAGTCCTCGGGAAGATCACTATGGCTACACCTTC. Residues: CASSPREDHYGYTF.

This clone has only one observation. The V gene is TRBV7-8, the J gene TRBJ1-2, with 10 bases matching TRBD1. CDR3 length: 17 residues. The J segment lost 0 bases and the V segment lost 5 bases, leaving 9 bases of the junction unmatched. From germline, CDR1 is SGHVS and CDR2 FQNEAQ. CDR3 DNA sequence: TGTGCCAGCAGCCCATTGGACAGGGGGGCCCCTAACTATGGCTACACCTTC. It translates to CASSPLDRGAPNYGYTF. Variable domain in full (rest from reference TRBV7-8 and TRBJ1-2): GAGVSQSPRYKVAKRGQDVALRCDPISGHVSLFWYQQALGQGPEFLTYFQNEAQLDKSGLPSDRFFAERPEGSVSTLKIQRTQQEDSAVYLCASSPLDRGAPNYGYTFGSGTRLTVV.

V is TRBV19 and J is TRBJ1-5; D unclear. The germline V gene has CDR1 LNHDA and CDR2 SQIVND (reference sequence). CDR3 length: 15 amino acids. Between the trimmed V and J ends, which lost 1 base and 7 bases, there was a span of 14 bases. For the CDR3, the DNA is TGTGCCAGTAGTATAGCCTTGGGATCCTGGCAGCCCCAGCATTTT. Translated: CASSIALGSWQPQHF.

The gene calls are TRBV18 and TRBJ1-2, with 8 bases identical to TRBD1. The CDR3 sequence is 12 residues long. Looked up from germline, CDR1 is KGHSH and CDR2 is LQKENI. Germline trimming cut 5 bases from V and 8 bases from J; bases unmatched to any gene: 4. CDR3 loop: CASSVDRVGYTF. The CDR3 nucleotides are TGTGCCAGCTCAGTGGACAGGGTCGGCTACACCTTC.

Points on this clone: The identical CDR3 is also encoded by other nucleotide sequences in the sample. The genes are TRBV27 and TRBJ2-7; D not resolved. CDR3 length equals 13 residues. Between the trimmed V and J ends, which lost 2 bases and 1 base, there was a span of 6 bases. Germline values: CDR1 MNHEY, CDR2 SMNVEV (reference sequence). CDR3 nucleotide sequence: TGTGCCAGCAGTTTAAGCGAATCCTACGAGCAGTACTTC. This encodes CASSLSESYEQYF.